The 21 T cell receptor beta chains reported below all come from one sample, sequenced in a study of shared clonotypes between healthy human individuals. As defined, naive CD8 cells were CD45RO-negative and positively selected for CCR7, with terminally differentiated effector memory CD45RA+ cells excluded. Clones were read by immunoSEQ multiplex PCR, and TCRdb kept only the in-frame ones, dropping some. The sample yields 800,000 or so clones, about 96% seen once. Sequencing was carried out using naive CD8+ T cells sorted from blood. Receptors were obtained from a man between 25 and 39 years old in good health.

J is TRBJ2-1 and V is TRBV7-8; 7 nucleotides match TRBD1. From germline, CDR1 is SGHVS and CDR2 FQNEAQ. This CDR3 spans 14 amino acids. V lost 4 bases to trimming and J lost 3 bases; unmatched junction nucleotides: 3. The CDR3 reads CASSSDRVYNEQFF. CDR3 DNA sequence: TGTGCCAGCAGCTCTGACAGGGTCTACAATGAGCAGTTCTTC.

This clone was seen only once. It may be a read error: a sequence one base away is much more abundant. Other DNA sequences in the sample encode the same CDR3. The genes are TRBV9 and TRBJ2-1; D not resolved. This CDR3 has 10 amino acids. Germline CDR1 SGDLS, CDR2 YYNGEE. V gave up 3 bases and J gave up 9 bases, with 4 bases separating them. The CDR3 sequence is CASSGSEQFF. CDR3 bases: TGTGCCAGCAGCGGGAGTGAGCAGTTCTTC. Drawing the rest from reference TRBV9 and TRBJ2-1, the complete variable domain is DSGVTQTPKHLITATGQRVTLRCSPRSGDLSVYWYQQSLDQGLQFLIQYYNGEERAKGNILERFSAQQFPDLHSELNLSSLELGDSALYFCASSGSEQFFGPGTRLTVL.

Details on this clone: Other DNA sequences of this sample code for an identical CDR3. This rearrangement joins TRBV4-3 to TRBJ2-1; the match to TRBD2 covers 11 bases. CDR3 size: 17 residues. V was clipped by 1 base and J by 0 bases; unmatched bases: 2. Germline V gives CDR1 LGHNA, CDR2 YSLEER. CDR3 in DNA: TGCGCCAGCAGCCAAGGGCTAGCGGGAGGCTCCTACAATGAGCAGTTCTTC. The encoded protein is CASSQGLAGGSYNEQFF.

The genes are TRBV7-3 and TRBJ2-5; 11 bases are shared with TRBD1. Losses at the gene ends were 5 bases for V and 3 bases for J; bases not matched to a gene: 5. The germline V gene has CDR1 SGHTA and CDR2 FQGTGA. CDR3 length equals 15 residues. The CDR3 DNA reads TGTGCCAGCAGCCCCGGGACAGGGGGAGAAGAGACCCAGTACTTC. Amino acid sequence: CASSPGTGGEETQYF.

This sequence joins TRBV10-2 and TRBJ2-7; 8 bases match TRBD1. CDR1 WSHSY and CDR2 SAAADI come from the germline V gene. The CDR3 runs to 13 residues. V shed 2 bases and J 5 bases; nucleotides not matched to a gene: 2. CDR3 nucleotide sequence: TGCGCCAGCAGTGAGGGACAGGGAAACGAGCAGTACTTC. Translating it yields CASSEGQGNEQYF.

The chain employs TRBV29-1 and TRBJ1-2, with TRBD1 as a possible D gene (5 bases). The ends were cut back, 6 bases at V and 2 bases at J, with 7 bases in the middle. CDR3 size: 11 residues. CDR1 and CDR2 from the germline V gene are SQVTM and ANQGSEA. The CDR3 DNA is TGCAGCGTGAGACAGAACTATGGCTACACCTTC. Encoded protein: CSVRQNYGYTF.

The V call is TRBV25-1, the J call TRBJ2-1; a weak D match, TRBD1 (6 bases). Germline CDR1 and CDR2: MGHDK and SYGVNS. Deletions cut 5 bases from V and 4 bases from J, with 15 bases between. The CDR3 runs to 15 residues. CDR3 DNA: TGTGCCAGCAGTACAGGGTCACTGACTTACAATGAGCAGTTCTTC. It is translated as CASSTGSLTYNEQFF. The full variable domain, in which reference TRBV25-1 and TRBJ2-1 provide the parts outside the CDR3, is EADIYQTPRYLVIGTGKKITLECSQTMGHDKMYWYQQDPGMELHLIHYSYGVNSTEKGDLSSESTVSRIRTEHFPLTLESARPSHTSQYLCASSTGSLTYNEQFFGPGTRLTVL.

J is TRBJ2-2 and V is TRBV28; D is unresolved. The CDR3 is 14 amino acids. Germline V gene lookup returns CDR1 MDHEN and CDR2 SYDVKM. Trimming left V 6 bases short and J 3 bases short, with 11 bases between. The CDR3 reads CASRIRHDTGELFF. The CDR3 DNA sequence: TGTGCCAGCAGAATCAGGCACGACACCGGGGAGCTGTTTTTT.

This rearrangement joins TRBV25-1 to TRBJ2-5; no firm D call. CDR1 MGHDK and CDR2 SYGVNS come from the germline V gene. The CDR3 spans 10 residues. Trimming shortened V by 8 bases and J by 4 bases, and 5 bases separated the two germline ends. CDR3 in DNA: TGTGCCAGCGTTTCAGAGACCCAGTACTTC. This codes for CASVSETQYF.

This clone was picked up one time. V and J are TRBV10-1 and TRBJ2-7; 8 nucleotides line up with TRBD1. Losses at the gene ends were 2 bases for V and 5 bases for J; bases not matched to a gene: 5. Germline values: CDR1 WNHNN, CDR2 SYGVQD (reference sequence). The CDR3 sequence is 14 residues long. Here the CDR3 DNA reads TGCGCCAGCAGTGAGATCCAGGGGGCCCACGAGCAGTACTTC. Translated: CASSEIQGAHEQYF.

The chain joins TRBV4-3 to TRBJ2-6; no firm D call. Germline V gene sequence: CDR1 LGHNA, CDR2 YSLEER. This CDR3 contains 18 residues. Trimming took 1 base from V and 0 from J, leaving 13 bases between them. CDR3 protein: CASSQGVGEYSGANVLTF. The CDR3 nucleotides are TGCGCCAGCAGCCAAGGGGTCGGAGAGTACTCTGGGGCCAACGTCCTGACTTTC.

For the CDR3, the DNA is TGTGCCAGTAGTACTCTGACCTCGGACAGGGGCTTGGACTACGAGCAGTACTTC. It encodes CASSTLTSDRGLDYEQYF. The chain recombines TRBV19 with TRBJ2-7; TRBD1 matches 9 bases. This CDR3 has 18 residues. V lost 4 bases and J lost 3; bases outside the gene matches: 16. Germline CDR1 and CDR2: LNHDA and SQIVND (reference sequence).

This clone was recorded a few times. The chain combines TRBV27 with TRBJ2-7; D is perhaps TRBD2 (5 bases). Per germline, CDR1 MNHEY and CDR2 SMNVEV (reference sequence). CDR3 length: 15 amino acids. Trimming stripped 8 bases from V and 6 bases from J, with 23 bases between. DNA of the CDR3: TGTGCCAGCGGTAAGATCAGGCCCCTGCGGGCCGAGCAGTACTTC. This encodes CASGKIRPLRAEQYF.

This clone was seen a single time. This chain connects TRBV5-5 to TRBJ2-5; 11 bases are a match to TRBD2. This CDR3 spans 17 amino acids. The junction had 13 bases not matched to a gene; V was cut back by 4 bases and J by 5 bases. CDR1 is SGHKS and CDR2 is YYEKEE in the germline V gene (reference sequence). The chain's CDR3 is CASSLGRTSGSSETQYF. The DNA for the CDR3 is TGTGCCAGCAGCCTGGGGCGCACTAGCGGGAGTTCGGAGACCCAGTACTTC.

The gene calls are TRBV28 and TRBJ2-5; 8 positions agree with TRBD2. Losses at the gene ends were 4 bases for V and 7 bases for J; bases not matched to a gene: 17. Germline CDR1 and CDR2: MDHEN and SYDVKM. This CDR3 has 17 residues. CDR3 sequence (DNA): TGTGCCAGCAGTTCTAGGATTAGCGGGGTTCCGGGGGTGACCCAGTACTTC. Protein product: CASSSRISGVPGVTQYF.

A word on this clone: The same CDR3 can be traced to other DNA sequences in this sample. CDR3 amino acids: CASSSGQGASYEQYF. CDR3 nucleotides: TGTGCCAGCAGCTCCGGACAGGGTGCCTCCTACGAGCAGTACTTC. The chain carries TRBV11-2 and TRBJ2-7, with TRBD1 identical over 8 bases. Germline CDR1 and CDR2: SGHAT and FQNNGV. The V gene end was trimmed by 4 bases and the J gene end by 0 bases; junction bases not matched to a gene: 5. The CDR3 is 15 residues long.

This clone was seen a single time. The CDR3 nucleotides read TGTGCCAGCAGCTTAGTTATCGGGTACGAGCAGTACTTC. This translates into CASSLVIGYEQYF. The chain couples TRBV7-9 to TRBJ2-7, with unresolved D. The CDR3 is 13 amino acids. The germline V gene encodes CDR1 SEHNR and CDR2 FQNEAQ (reference sequence). Trimming took 1 base from V and 4 from J, leaving 8 bases between them.

Here the CDR3 reads CASSNGDSSYEQYF. In nucleotides, the CDR3 is TGTGCCAGCAGCAACGGGGACAGCTCCTACGAGCAGTACTTC. The chain couples TRBV5-4 to TRBJ2-7; 7 bases line up with TRBD1. CDR3 length equals 14 residues. Germline trimming cut 4 bases from V and 0 bases from J; bases unmatched to any gene: 4. The germline V gene has CDR1 SGHNT and CDR2 YYREEE (reference sequence).

The chain combines TRBV7-9 with TRBJ2-7; D may correspond to TRBD1 or TRBD2 (6 bases each). The CDR3 is made up of 14 amino acids. CDR1 is SEHNR, CDR2 FQNEAQ, per germline (reference sequence). V dropped 1 base and J dropped 3 bases, with 10 bases sitting between them. CDR3 sequence (DNA): TGTGCCAGCAGCTTAGGAGGGGGAGGCTACGAGCAGTACTTC. Protein: CASSLGGGGYEQYF.

CDR3 amino acids: CASSPGTALDQPQHF. The CDR3 nucleotides are TGCGCCAGCAGCCCGGGGACTGCCCTGGATCAGCCCCAGCATTTT. The chain employs TRBV5-1 and TRBJ1-5; possibly TRBD1 for D (5 bases). Germline V gives CDR1 SGHRS, CDR2 YFSETQ. The CDR3 has 15 residues. V dropped 4 bases and J dropped 5 bases, with 16 bases sitting between them.

The chain uses TRBV28 and TRBJ2-5; TRBD2 aligns across 11 bases. The trim removed 3 bases at V and 1 base at J, leaving 10 bases unmatched. Germline CDR1 MDHEN, CDR2 SYDVKM. There are 18 residues in the CDR3. The CDR3 is CASSFEVTSGTVQETQYF. The CDR3 nucleotides are TGTGCCAGCAGTTTTGAGGTGACTAGCGGGACCGTCCAAGAGACCCAGTACTTC.